This entry describes one T cell receptor (beta chain). Its antigen is unidentified. Both TRBC1 and TRBC2 were covered by a beta constant-region primer of two equimolar oligonucleotides. Ligated cDNA was amplified by four rounds of PCR with nested alpha and beta constant-region primers and SP2. TCRdb passed the UMI-ligation and nested PCR reads through MiXCR, listing each CDR3 protein once. The sample has around 160,000 distinct CDR3 sequences, over 20% seen once. This CDR3 contains 14 residues. Germline CDR1 is DFQATT and CDR2 is SNEGSKA (reference sequence). V was trimmed by 6 bases and J by 2 bases, leaving 15 bases between them. This sample is drawn from a study of naive and memory T cell subsets. Broader study findings: There was no ground truth to check naive and memory subset results. Especially in CD8 cells, naive repertoires contained a few larger clonotypes, possibly CD45RA-re-expressing memory cells. Over 85% of naive TCR sequences appeared only once, unlike memory subsets. In CD4 and CD8 cells, diversity dropped from naive through EMRA.

Specimen: naive CD4+ T cells from blood. This clonotype was obtained from a human donor in good health. V is TRBV20-1 and J is TRBJ2-3, with D possibly TRBD1 on 6 matching bases. The CDR3: CSAKPWTATDTQYF. CDR3 in DNA: TGCAGTGCCAAGCCGTGGACAGCCACAGATACGCAGTATTTT.